Detailed here is one TCR beta chain. In the authors' methods: Amplification from reference gene primers served as the basis for estimated nucleated cell counts. Data came from immunoSEQ multiplex PCR; TCRdb stores just in-frame clones and leaves some out. V and J calls and clone size are as listed in that table; D and trimming were resolved from the DNA. Of about 74,000 clones listed, about 91% are singletons. CDR3 length equals 17 residues. Germline V gene sequence: CDR1 MNHNS, CDR2 SASEGT. V lost 1 base, J lost 5 bases, and 20 bases lay in between. This entry is derived from a study of blood T cell repertoires in COVID-19. Study as a whole: The United States, Italy and Spain supplied acute and convalescent COVID-19 samples. From T cells, B-cell-depleted T cells, or PBMCs came the material, which was cDNA or gDNA.

Sequencing was carried out using peripheral blood. The source is a woman aged 80 or over with active or convalescent COVID-19. The chain has TRBV6-1 and TRBJ1-2; possible D gene TRBD1, 6 bases. The CDR3 coding sequence is TGTGCCAGCAGTGAAGGCCCCAACAGGGTGTTGTCATATGGCTACACCTTC. Translating it yields CASSEGPNRVLSYGYTF.